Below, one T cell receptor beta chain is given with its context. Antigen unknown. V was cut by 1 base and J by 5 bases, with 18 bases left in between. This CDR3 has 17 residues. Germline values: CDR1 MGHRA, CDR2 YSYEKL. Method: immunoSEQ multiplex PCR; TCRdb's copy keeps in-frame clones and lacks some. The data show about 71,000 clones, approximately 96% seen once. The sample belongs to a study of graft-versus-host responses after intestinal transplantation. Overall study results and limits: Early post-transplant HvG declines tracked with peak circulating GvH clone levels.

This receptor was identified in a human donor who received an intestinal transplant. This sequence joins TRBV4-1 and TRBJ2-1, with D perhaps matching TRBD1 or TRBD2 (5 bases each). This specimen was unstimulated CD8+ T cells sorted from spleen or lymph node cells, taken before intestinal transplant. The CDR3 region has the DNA TGCGCCAGCAGCCAAGGCGTAGTTTGGGGGAACGACAATGAGCAGTTCTTC. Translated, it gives CASSQGVVWGNDNEQFF.